Sequencing of this T cell receptor beta chain was carried out in a study of blood T cells in healthy people across ages. Study conclusions and caveats: Because donor CMV status was unknown, expanded clonotype changes were possibly confounded. As naive T cell percentage varied, TCR beta diversity correlated strongly with it.

The people who gave samples were healthy Caucasians from Russia, aged roughly 6 to 100. A second about 7 to 11 cycle PCR used barcoded and J-beta primers. TCRdb re-called the 5' RACE reads through MiXCR, storing one row per CDR3 protein. This table holds about 1.5 million distinct CDR3 sequences, 35% to 45% found once. The CDR3 spans 13 residues. In germline, CDR1 is SSHAT, CDR2 FNYEAQ (reference sequence). Points on this clonotype: What it binds is unknown. A junction boundary mismatches the germline segment, possibly from a read error.

The chain is built from TRBV7-7 and TRBJ2-7; TRBD1 is a possible D gene (6 bases). This TCR was sampled from a young woman in good health. Sequences were obtained from blood. The CDR3 nucleotides are TGTGCTAGCAGCAAAACAGGGAACCACGAGCAGTACTTC. Protein sequence: CASSKTGNHEQYF.